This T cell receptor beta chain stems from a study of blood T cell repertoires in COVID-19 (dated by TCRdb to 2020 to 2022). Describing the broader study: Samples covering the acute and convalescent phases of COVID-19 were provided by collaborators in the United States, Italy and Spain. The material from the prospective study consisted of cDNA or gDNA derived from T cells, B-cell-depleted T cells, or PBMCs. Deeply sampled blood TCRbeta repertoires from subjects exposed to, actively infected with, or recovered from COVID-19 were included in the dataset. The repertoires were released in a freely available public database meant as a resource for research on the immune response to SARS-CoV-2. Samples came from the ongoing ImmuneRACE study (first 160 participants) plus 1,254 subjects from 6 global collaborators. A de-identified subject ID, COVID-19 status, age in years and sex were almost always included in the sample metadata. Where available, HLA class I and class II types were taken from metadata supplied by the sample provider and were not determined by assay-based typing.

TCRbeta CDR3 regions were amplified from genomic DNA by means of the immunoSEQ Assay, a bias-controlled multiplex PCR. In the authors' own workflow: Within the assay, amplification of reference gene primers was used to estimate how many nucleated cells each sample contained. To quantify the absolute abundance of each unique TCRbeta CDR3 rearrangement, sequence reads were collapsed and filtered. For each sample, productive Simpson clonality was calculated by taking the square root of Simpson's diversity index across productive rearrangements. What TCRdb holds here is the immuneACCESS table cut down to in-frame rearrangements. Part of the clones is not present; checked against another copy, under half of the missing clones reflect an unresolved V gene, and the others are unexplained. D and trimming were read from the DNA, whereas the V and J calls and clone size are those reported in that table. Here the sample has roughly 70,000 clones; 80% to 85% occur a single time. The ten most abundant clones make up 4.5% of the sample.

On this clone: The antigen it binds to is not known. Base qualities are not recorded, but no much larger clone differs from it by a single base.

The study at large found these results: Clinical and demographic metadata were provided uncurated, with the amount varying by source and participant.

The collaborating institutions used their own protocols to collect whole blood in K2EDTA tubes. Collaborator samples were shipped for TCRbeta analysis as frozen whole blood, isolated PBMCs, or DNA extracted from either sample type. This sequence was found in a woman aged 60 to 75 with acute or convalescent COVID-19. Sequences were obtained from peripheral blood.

The sequence in DNA is TGTGCCAGCAGTCACCTGACAGGTATGGCCGAGCAGTACTTC. It translates as CASSHLTGMAEQYF. The receptor chain draws on TRBV5-6 and TRBJ2-7; matching of 6 bases hints at TRBD1 as the D gene. From the cysteine through the phenylalanine, the CDR3 covers 14 amino acids. The only DNA kept is the CDR3, 42 bases in frame from the first base. From a lookup of the germline V gene, CDR1 and CDR2 are SGHDT and YYEEEE. V loses 5 bases of germline sequence and J loses 6 bases, and the interval between the two ends is 18 bases.